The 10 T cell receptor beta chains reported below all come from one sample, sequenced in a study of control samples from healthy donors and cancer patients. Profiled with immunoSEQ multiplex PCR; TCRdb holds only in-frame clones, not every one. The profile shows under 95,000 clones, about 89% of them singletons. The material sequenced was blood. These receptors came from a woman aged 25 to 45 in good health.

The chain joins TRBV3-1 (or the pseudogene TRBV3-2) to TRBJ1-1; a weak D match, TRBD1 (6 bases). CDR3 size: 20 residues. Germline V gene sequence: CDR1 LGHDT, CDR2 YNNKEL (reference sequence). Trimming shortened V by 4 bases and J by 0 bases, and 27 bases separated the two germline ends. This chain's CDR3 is CASSLPFPTGTGTLNTEAFF. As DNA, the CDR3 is TGTGCCAGCAGCCTCCCCTTTCCGACAGGTACAGGTACGTTGAACACTGAAGCTTTCTTT.

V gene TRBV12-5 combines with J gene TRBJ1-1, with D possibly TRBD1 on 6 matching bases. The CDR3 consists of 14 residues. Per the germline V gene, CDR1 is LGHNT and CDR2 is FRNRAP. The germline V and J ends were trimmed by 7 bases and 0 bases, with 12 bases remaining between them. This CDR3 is CASVQGRLNTEAFF. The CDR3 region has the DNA TGTGCTAGTGTCCAGGGGAGATTGAACACTGAAGCTTTCTTT.

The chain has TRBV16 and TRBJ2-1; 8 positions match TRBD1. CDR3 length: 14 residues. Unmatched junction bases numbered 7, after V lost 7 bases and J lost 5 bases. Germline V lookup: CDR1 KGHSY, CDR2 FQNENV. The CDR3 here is CASTGQGPHNEQFF. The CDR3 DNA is TGTGCCAGCACTGGACAGGGACCCCACAATGAGCAGTTCTTC.

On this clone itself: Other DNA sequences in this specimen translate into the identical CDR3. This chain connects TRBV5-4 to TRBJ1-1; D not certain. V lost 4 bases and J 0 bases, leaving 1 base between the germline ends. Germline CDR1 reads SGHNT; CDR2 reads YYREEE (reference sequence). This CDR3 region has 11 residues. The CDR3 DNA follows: TGTGCCAGCAGCCTGAACACTGAAGCTTTCTTT. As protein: CASSLNTEAFF. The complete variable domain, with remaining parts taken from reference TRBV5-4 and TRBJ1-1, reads ETGVTQSPTHLIKTRGQQVTLRCSSQSGHNTVSWYQQALGQGPQFIFQYYREEENGRGNFPPRFSGLQFPNYSSELNVNALELDDSALYLCASSLNTEAFFGQGTRLTVV.

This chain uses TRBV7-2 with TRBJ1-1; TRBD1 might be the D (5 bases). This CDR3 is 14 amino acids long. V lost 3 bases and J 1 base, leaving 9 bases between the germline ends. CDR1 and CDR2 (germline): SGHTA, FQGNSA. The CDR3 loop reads CASSLHQGNTEAFF. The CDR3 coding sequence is TGTGCCAGCAGCTTGCACCAGGGGAACACTGAAGCTTTCTTT. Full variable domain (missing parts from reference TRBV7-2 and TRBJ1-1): GAGVSQSPSNKVTEKGKDVELRCDPISGHTALYWYRQSLGQGLEFLIYFQGNSAPDKSGLPSDRFSAERTGGSVSTLTIQRTQQEDSAVYLCASSLHQGNTEAFFGQGTRLTVV.

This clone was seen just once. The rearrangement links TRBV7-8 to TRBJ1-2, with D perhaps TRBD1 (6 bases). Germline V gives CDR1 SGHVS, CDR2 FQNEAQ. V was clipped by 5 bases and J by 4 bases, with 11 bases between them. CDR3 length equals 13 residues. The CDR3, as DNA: TGTGCCAGCAGCCGGACAGTTTCCTATGGCTACACCTTC. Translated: CASSRTVSYGYTF.

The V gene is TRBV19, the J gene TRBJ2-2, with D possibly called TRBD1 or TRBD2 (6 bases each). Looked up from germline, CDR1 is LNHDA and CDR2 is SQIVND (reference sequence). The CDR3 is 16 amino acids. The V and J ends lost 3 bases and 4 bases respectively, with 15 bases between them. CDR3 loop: CASSIPRGQLTGELFF. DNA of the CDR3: TGTGCCAGTAGTATCCCCCGGGGGCAGCTCACCGGGGAGCTGTTTTTT.

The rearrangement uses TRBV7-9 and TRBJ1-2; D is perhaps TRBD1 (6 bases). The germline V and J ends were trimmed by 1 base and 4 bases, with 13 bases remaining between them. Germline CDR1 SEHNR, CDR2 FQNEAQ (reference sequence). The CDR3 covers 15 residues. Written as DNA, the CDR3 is TGTGCCAGCAGCTTAGATTTCACAGGGATCTATGGCTACACCTTC. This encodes CASSLDFTGIYGYTF.

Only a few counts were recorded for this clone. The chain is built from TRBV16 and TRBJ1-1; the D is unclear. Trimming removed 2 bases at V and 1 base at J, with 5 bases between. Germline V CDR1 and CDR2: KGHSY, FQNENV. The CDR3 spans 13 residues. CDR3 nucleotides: TGTGCCAGCAGCCAAGGAAGGAACACTGAAGCTTTCTTT. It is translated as CASSQGRNTEAFF. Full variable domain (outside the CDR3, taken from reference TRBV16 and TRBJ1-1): GEEVAQTPKHLVRGEGQKAKLYCAPIKGHSYVFWYQQVLKNEFKFLISFQNENVFDETGMPKERFSAKCLPNSPCSLEIQATKLEDSAVYFCASSQGRNTEAFFGQGTRLTVV.

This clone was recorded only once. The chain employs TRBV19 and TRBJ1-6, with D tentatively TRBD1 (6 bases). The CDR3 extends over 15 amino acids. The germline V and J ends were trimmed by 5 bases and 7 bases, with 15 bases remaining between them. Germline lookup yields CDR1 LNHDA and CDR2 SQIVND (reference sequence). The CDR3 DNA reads TGTGCCAGTAGTGAGTCGGGACACTTAAATTCACCCCTCCACTTT. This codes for CASSESGHLNSPLHF.